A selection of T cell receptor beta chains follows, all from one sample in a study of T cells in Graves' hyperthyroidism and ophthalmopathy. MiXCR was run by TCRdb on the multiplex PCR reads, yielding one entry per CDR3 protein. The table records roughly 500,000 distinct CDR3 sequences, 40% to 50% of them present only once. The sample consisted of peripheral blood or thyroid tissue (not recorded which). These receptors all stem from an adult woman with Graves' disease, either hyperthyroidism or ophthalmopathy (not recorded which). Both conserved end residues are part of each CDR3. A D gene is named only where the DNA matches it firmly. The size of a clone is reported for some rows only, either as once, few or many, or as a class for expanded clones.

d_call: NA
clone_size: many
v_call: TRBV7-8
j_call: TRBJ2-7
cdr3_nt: TGTGCCAGCAGCTTCCCCGGGACCCCGAGGGAGCAGTACTTC
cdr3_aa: CASSFPGTPREQYF

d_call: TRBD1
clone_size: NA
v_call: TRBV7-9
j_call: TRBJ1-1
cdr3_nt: TGTGCCAGCAGCGCCTACAGGGGTGGGACTGAAGCTTTCTTT
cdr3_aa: CASSAYRGGTEAFF

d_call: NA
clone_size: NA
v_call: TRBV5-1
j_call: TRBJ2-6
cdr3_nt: TGCGCCAGCAGCTATATAAGCTCTGGGGCCAACGTCCTGACTTTC
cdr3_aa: CASSYISSGANVLTF

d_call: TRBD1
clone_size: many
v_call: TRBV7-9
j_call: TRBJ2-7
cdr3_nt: TGTGCCAGCAGCTGGGACAGGGCCTCCTACGAGCAGTACTTC
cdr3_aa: CASSWDRASYEQYF

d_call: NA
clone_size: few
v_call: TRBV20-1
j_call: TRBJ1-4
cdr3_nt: TGCAGTGCTAGATCGGCGCCCGCTAATGAAAAACTGTTTTTT
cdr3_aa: CSARSAPANEKLFF

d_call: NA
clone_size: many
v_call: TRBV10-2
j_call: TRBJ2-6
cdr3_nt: TGCGCCAGCAGTGCTACCAGCGAAACTGGGGCCAACGTCCTGACTTTC
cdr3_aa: CASSATSETGANVLTF

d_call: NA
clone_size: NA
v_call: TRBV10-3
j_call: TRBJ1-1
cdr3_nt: TGTGCCATCAGTGAACGGGGGGGGCGACGGAACACTGAAGCTTTCTTT
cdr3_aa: CAISERGGRRNTEAFF

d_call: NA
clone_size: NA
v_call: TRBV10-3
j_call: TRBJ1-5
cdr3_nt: TGTGCCACCCGGGGACCGTCTAACAATCAGCCCCAGCATTTT
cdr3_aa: CATRGPSNNQPQHF

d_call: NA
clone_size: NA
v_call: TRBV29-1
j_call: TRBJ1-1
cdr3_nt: TGCAGCGTTGGATATACGGGGAAGGGGGGCACTGAAGCTTTCTTT
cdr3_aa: CSVGYTGKGGTEAFF

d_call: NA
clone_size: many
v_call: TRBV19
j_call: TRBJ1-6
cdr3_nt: TGTGCCAGTAGTACGAGGACAGCGCAGTCACCCCTCCACTTT
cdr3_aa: CASSTRTAQSPLHF

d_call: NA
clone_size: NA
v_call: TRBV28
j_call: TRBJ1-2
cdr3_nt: TGTGCCAGCTTTCCTCAGGAATCTTATTATGGCTACACCTTC
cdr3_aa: CASFPQESYYGYTF

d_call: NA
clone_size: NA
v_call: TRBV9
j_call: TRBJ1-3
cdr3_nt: TGTGCCAGCAGCGTAGGTGCGGAGGCCGGAAACACCATATATTTT
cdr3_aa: CASSVGAEAGNTIYF

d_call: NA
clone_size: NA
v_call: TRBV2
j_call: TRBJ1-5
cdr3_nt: TGTGCCAGCAGTGATCGGACTAGCGGCCAAGAGACCCAGCATTTT
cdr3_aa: CASSDRTSGQETQHF

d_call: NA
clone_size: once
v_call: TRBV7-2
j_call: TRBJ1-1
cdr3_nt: TGTGCCAGCAGCCCCGGCTCCATTACTGAAGCTTTCTTT
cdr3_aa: CASSPGSITEAFF

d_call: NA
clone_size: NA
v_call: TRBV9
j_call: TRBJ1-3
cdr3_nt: TGTGCCAGCAGCGTAAGTGGCTTCTCTGGAAACACCATATATTTT
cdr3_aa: CASSVSGFSGNTIYF

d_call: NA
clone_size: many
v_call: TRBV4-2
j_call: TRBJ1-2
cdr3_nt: TGTGCCAGCAGCCAAGACGCTGGGAGCAAAGGTGGCTACACCTTC
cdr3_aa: CASSQDAGSKGGYTF

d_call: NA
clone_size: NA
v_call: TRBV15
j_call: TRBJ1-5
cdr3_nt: TGTGCCACCAGCAGTCTGACGGCTCCCACGGTTCCTAGCAATCAGCCCCAGCATTTT
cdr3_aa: CATSSLTAPTVPSNQPQHF

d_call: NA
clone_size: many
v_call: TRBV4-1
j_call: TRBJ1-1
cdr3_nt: TGCGCCAGCAGCCAAATAAGTCAGAACACTGAAGCTTTCTTT
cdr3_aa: CASSQISQNTEAFF

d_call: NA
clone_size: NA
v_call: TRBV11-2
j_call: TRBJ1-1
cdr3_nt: TGTGCCAGCAGCACGGGGAGGACAACTGAAGCTTTCTTT
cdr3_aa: CASSTGRTTEAFF

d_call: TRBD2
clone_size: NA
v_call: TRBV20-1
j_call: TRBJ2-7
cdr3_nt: TGCAGTGCTAGATCTCTAGCGGGACTCTACGAGCAGTACTTC
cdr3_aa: CSARSLAGLYEQYF

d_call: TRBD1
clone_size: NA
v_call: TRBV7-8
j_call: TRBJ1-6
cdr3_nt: TGTGCCAGCAGCTTGGGGGACAGGATCTCCTATAATTCACCCCTCCACTTT
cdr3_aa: CASSLGDRISYNSPLHF

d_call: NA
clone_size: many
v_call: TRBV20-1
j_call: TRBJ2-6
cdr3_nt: TGCAGTGCTAGCGCTCACTCTGGGGCCAACGTCCTGACTTTC
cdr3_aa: CSASAHSGANVLTF

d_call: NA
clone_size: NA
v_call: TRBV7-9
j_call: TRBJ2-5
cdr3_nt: TGTGCCAGCAGCTTTTCAGGGGACCCCTTT
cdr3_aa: CASSFSGDPF

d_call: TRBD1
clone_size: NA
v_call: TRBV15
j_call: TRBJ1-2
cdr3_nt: TGTGCCACCAGAAAGACCGGGACAGGGGATGGCTACACCTTC
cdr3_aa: CATRKTGTGDGYTF

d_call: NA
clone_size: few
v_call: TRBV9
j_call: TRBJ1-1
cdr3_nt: TGTGCCAGCAGCGTAGGTGGCCAGGGAGGCACTGAAGCTTTCTTT
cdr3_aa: CASSVGGQGGTEAFF

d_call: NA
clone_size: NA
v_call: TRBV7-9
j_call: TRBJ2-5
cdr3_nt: TGTGCCAGCAGCGTTGGCGGAGGGCCAGGTGTGGAGACCCAGTACTTC
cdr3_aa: CASSVGGGPGVETQYF

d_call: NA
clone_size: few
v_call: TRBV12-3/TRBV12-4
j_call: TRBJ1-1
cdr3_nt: TGTGCCAGCAGGTGGCGCACTGAAGCTTTCTTT
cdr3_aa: CASRWRTEAFF

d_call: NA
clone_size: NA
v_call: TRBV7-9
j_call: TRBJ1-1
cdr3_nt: TGTGCCAGCAGCGTTGTTCCTGTGTACAGCATGAACACTGAAGTTTTCTTT
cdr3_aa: CASSVVPVYSMNTEVFF

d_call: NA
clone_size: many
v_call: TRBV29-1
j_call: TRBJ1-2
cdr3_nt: TGCAGCGTTGTAGGCAGGAGCGGCTACACCTTC
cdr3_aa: CSVVGRSGYTF

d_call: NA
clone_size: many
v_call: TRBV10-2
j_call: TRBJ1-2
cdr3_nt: TGCGCCAGCACCCGTAGGACTGAGAAAGTTACTAACTATGGCTACACCTTC
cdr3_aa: CASTRRTEKVTNYGYTF

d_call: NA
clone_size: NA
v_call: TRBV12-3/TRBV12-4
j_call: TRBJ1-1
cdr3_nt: TGTGCCAGCAGGTCGACGGGGGCCGCTTTCTTT
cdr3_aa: CASRSTGAAFF

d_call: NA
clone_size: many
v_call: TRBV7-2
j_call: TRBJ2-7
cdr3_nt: TGTGCCAGCAGCTCCTACCAAACCTACGAGCAGTACTTC
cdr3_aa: CASSSYQTYEQYF

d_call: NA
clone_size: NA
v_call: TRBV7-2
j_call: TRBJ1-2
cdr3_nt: TGTGCCAGCAGCTGGGGGGGGGGGTCGCCCGGCTACACCTTC
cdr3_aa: CASSWGGGSPGYTF

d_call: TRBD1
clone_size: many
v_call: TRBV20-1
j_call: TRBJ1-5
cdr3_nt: TGCAGTGCTAGCCCCCCCAGGGGGATGAGCAATCAGCCCCAGCATTTT
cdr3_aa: CSASPPRGMSNQPQHF

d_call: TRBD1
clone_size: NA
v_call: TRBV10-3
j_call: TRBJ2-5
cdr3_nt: TGTGCCATCAGGGGAGGACAGGGGATAAAAGAGACCCAGTACTTC
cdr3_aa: CAIRGGQGIKETQYF

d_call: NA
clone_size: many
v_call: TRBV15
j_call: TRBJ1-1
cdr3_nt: TGTGCCACCAGCTTCAACAGGGCGGGGGGCACTGAAGCTTTCTTT
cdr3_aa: CATSFNRAGGTEAFF